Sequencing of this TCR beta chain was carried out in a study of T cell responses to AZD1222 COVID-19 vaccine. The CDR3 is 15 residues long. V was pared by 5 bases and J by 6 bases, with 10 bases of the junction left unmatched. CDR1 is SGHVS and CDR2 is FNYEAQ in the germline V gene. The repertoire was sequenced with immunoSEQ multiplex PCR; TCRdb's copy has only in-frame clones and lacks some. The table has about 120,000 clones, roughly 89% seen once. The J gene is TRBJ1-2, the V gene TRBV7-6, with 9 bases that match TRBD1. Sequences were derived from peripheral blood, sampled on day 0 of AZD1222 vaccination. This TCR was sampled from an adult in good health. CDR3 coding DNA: TGTGCCAGCAGCCCAAACAGGGGGCAGAAGGATGGCTACACCTTC. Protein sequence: CASSPNRGQKDGYTF.